This T cell receptor (beta chain) was found in a study of T cell responses to AZD1222 COVID-19 vaccine. A word on this clone: Antigen specificity is unknown.

Trimming took 0 bases from V and 5 from J, leaving 10 bases between them. The V gene's germline CDR1 is MNHNY and CDR2 SVGAGI (reference sequence). CDR3 length equals 14 residues. Study findings and constraints: A rise in Spike-specific TCR breadth and depth followed two AZD1222 doses. White British ancestry dominated among donors, who included more females, and clonal diversity was possibly underestimated. As reported, nearly half of all spike-specific TCRs target variant regions that are unmutated.

Some clones are missing from TCRdb's copy, which holds only in-frame ones; the method was immunoSEQ multiplex PCR. The repertoire holds some 120,000 clones, around 83% seen once, with over 25% in the top ten. This clonotype was obtained from an adult who received the AZD1222 COVID-19 vaccine. This rearrangement joins TRBV6-6 to TRBJ1-1; D not certain. The specimen comprised peripheral blood, sampled 28 days after the second AZD1222 dose. The CDR3 DNA follows: TGTGCCAGCAGTTACTCGCCAACGGGGACTGAAGCTTTCTTT. This translates into CASSYSPTGTEAFF.